The present TCR beta chain was sequenced within a study of T cell repertoires in cytomegalovirus infection. Across the study: An indication of both CMV infection and matching HLA type came from public TCR beta signatures. Broader study findings: Carriers of CMV and the relevant HLA type were discriminated by public TCR beta frequency. Clonotypes of TCR beta that were HLA-C-restricted and CMV-specific dominated the ex vivo response.

The CDR3 runs to 16 residues. Per germline, CDR1 SGHRS and CDR2 YFSETQ. The V and J ends lost 0 bases and 1 base respectively, with 13 bases between them. This clonotype was detected a few times. Its specificity is unknown. Using its own MiXCR run on the reads, TCRdb lists one record per CDR3 protein. The sample includes fewer than 250,000 distinct CDR3 sequences, 10% to 15% seen only once; the top ten take 1.5% to 2%. The V gene is TRBV5-1, the J gene TRBJ2-5; D not certain. This TCR came from a human donor in good health (CMV status not recorded). Some clones in this sample may be carry-over from other donors' samples. Sequenced: PBMCs. Written as DNA, the CDR3 is TGCGCCAGCAGCTTGGAACCAAAGGAAGTCCAAGAGACCCAGTACTTC. It is translated as CASSLEPKEVQETQYF.